The sequence of this T cell receptor (beta chain) was determined in a study of blood T cell repertoires in COVID-19. About the research overall: Samples came from the United States, Italy and Spain, spanning acute and convalescent COVID-19.

This clone was picked up one time. Profiled with immunoSEQ multiplex PCR; TCRdb holds only in-frame clones, not every one. The sample consists of approximately 350,000 clones, over 80% of them appearing once. Living in about 25 US areas, the participants were between roughly 18 and 89 years of age. Assignment of participants to cohorts was predicated upon participant-reported clinical history. The CDR3 has 16 amino acids. Losses at the gene ends were 3 bases for V and 4 bases for J; bases not matched to a gene: 10. Germline CDR1 is DFQATT and CDR2 is SNEGSKA (reference sequence). The sequence was obtained from a woman between 45 and 60 years old who had recovered from COVID-19. V gene TRBV20-1 combines with J gene TRBJ2-3; 10 positions agree with TRBD1. The sample was PBMCs or T cells enriched from blood (not recorded which). The CDR3 DNA sequence: TGCAGTGCTAGTGGACCGACAGGGGGCAAAGCAGATACGCAGTATTTT. It specifies CSASGPTGGKADTQYF.